Below are 12 T cell receptor beta chains sequenced from a single sample in a study of cytomegalovirus exposure and HLA in healthy donors. Both 60 Vbeta primers and 13 Jbeta primers went into the PCR. The repertoire was sequenced with immunoSEQ multiplex PCR; TCRdb's copy has only in-frame clones and lacks some. The sample shows about 180,000 clones, around 80% of them seen only once. The source material was PBMCs. The receptor set was obtained from a female donor in good health and CMV-seronegative.

This clone showed up just once. The chain employs TRBV12-5 and TRBJ2-7, with TRBD1 matching over 10 bases. Germline-derived CDR1 and CDR2 are LGHNT and FRNRAP. The trim removed 5 bases at V and 2 bases at J, leaving 15 bases unmatched. The CDR3 loop spans 18 amino acids. In DNA form, the CDR3 reads TGTGCTAGTGGTAATTCGGGTCGACAGGGGGCTCCCCCCTACGAGCAGTACTTC. It codes for CASGNSGRQGAPPYEQYF.

This clone was seen more than once but under ten times. This chain connects TRBV23-1 to TRBJ1-1; TRBD1 matches 7 bases. TRBV23-1 is an open reading frame whose function is uncertain. The length of the CDR3 is 16 residues. J lost 5 bases, V lost 8 bases, and 17 bases had no gene match. CDR3 DNA: TGCGCCAGCCGACACGGAACGGCAGGGGGAGAAACTGAAGCTTTCTTT. This translates into CASRHGTAGGETEAFF.

The rearrangement joins TRBV30 to TRBJ1-1; 7 nucleotides align to TRBD1. There are 13 residues in the CDR3. Germline V gives CDR1 GTSNPN, CDR2 SVGIG (reference sequence). The J segment lost 11 bases and the V segment lost 5 bases, leaving 14 bases of the junction unmatched. The CDR3 DNA reads TGTGCCTGGGAAACATTACAGGGGCGAGGGGCTTTCTTT. Protein sequence: CAWETLQGRGAFF.

This clone appeared a few times. The chain uses TRBV27 and TRBJ2-2, with a possible D match to TRBD2 (6 bases). CDR3 size: 17 residues. The V end was cut by 4 bases, the J end by 0 bases, with 15 bases between. Per the germline V gene, CDR1 is MNHEY and CDR2 is SMNVEV (reference sequence). Written as DNA, the CDR3 is TGTGCCAGCAGTTCTCGGAGGAGGGCCGCGAACACCGGGGAGCTGTTTTTT. Its translation: CASSSRRRAANTGELFF.

The chain employs TRBV7-9 and TRBJ1-3, with 7 nucleotides matching TRBD1. The CDR3 runs 13 residues. V trimming: 3 bases; J trimming: 8 bases; junction bases outside the gene matches: 4. The germline gives CDR1 SEHNR, CDR2 FQNEAQ (reference sequence). The CDR3 sequence is CASSFGQADTIYF. Written as DNA, the CDR3 is TGTGCCAGCAGCTTTGGACAGGCGGACACCATATATTTT.

J is TRBJ1-1 and V is TRBV5-5; D uncertain. Trimming left V 0 bases short and J 0 bases short, with 9 bases between. Germline V gene lookup returns CDR1 SGHKS and CDR2 YYEKEE (reference sequence). CDR3 size: 15 residues. The DNA for the CDR3 is TGTGCCAGCAGCTTGGTTTTAAACATGAACACTGAAGCTTTCTTT. Translation gives CASSLVLNMNTEAFF. Variable domain in full (rest from reference TRBV5-5 and TRBJ1-1): DAGVTQSPTHLIKTRGQQVTLRCSPISGHKSVSWYQQVLGQGPQFIFQYYEKEERGRGNFPDRFSARQFPNYSSELNVNALLLGDSALYLCASSLVLNMNTEAFFGQGTRLTVV.

DNA for the CDR3: TGTGCCAGCAGCCAGTTGGCAGTATCTGAAGCTTTCTTT. It encodes CASSQLAVSEAFF. The rearrangement links TRBV14 to TRBJ1-1; the D is unclear. CDR1 SGHDN and CDR2 FVKESK come from the germline V gene. V lost 3 bases and J lost 6, with 11 bases in between. This CDR3 region has 13 residues.

This clone was counted a few times. V is TRBV9 and J is TRBJ2-1, with D possibly being TRBD2 (6 bases). V was shortened by 0 bases and J by 8 bases, with 12 bases between the two germline ends. CDR1 is SGDLS and CDR2 is YYNGEE in the germline V gene. This CDR3 is built from 14 residues. CDR3 amino acids: CASSVAHRGYEQFF. For the CDR3, the DNA is TGTGCCAGCAGCGTAGCCCACCGGGGGTATGAGCAGTTCTTC.

The rearrangement uses TRBV7-3 and TRBJ2-3, with unresolved D. Between the trimmed V and J ends, which lost 4 bases and 4 bases, there was a span of 12 bases. The germline gives CDR1 SGHTA, CDR2 FQGTGA. The CDR3 is made up of 14 amino acids. This CDR3 is CASSSPQTPDTQYF. In nucleotides, the CDR3 is TGTGCCAGCAGCTCGCCACAGACCCCAGATACGCAGTATTTT.

This rearrangement joins TRBV4-3 to TRBJ2-3, with 9 bases identical to TRBD2. With V trimmed by 0 bases and J by 6 bases, 10 bases remained unmatched. Looked up from germline, CDR1 is LGHNA and CDR2 is YSLEER. The CDR3 sequence is 17 residues long. Here the CDR3 reads CASSQDLGAGGPDTQYF. CDR3 DNA sequence: TGCGCCAGCAGCCAAGATCTAGGAGCGGGGGGCCCGGATACGCAGTATTTT.

This clone was seen only once. V is TRBV7-2 and J is TRBJ1-2; TRBD1 might be the D (5 bases). CDR3 length: 16 amino acids. Germline CDR1 and CDR2: SGHTA and FQGNSA. The germline V and J ends were trimmed by 4 bases and 0 bases, with 15 bases remaining between them. The CDR3 loop reads CASSSWVQDTNYGYTF. CDR3 in DNA: TGTGCCAGCAGCTCATGGGTGCAGGACACTAACTATGGCTACACCTTC. The full variable domain, its missing parts supplied by reference TRBV7-2 and TRBJ1-2, is GAGVSQSPSNKVTEKGKDVELRCDPISGHTALYWYRQSLGQGLEFLIYFQGNSAPDKSGLPSDRFSAERTGGSVSTLTIQRTQQEDSAVYLCASSSWVQDTNYGYTFGSGTRLTVV.

This chain connects TRBV7-9 to TRBJ1-1, with a weak D call TRBD1 (6 bases). Germline V gene sequence: CDR1 SEHNR, CDR2 FQNEAQ (reference sequence). The V end lost 2 bases, the J end lost 6 bases, and 10 bases lay between the germline ends. The CDR3 consists of 13 residues. CDR3: CASSLNRVAEAFF. CDR3 coding DNA: TGTGCCAGCAGCTTAAACAGGGTCGCTGAAGCTTTCTTT.